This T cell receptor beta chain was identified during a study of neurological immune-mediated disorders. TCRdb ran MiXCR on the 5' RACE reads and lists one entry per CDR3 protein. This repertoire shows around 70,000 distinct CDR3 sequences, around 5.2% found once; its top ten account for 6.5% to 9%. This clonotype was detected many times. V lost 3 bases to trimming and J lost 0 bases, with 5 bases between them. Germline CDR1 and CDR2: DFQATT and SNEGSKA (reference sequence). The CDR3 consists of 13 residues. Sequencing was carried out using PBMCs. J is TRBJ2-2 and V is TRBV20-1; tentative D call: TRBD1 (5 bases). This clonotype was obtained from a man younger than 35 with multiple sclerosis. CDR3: CSARTANTGELFF. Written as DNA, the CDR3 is TGCAGTGCTAGGACAGCGAACACCGGGGAGCTGTTTTTT.